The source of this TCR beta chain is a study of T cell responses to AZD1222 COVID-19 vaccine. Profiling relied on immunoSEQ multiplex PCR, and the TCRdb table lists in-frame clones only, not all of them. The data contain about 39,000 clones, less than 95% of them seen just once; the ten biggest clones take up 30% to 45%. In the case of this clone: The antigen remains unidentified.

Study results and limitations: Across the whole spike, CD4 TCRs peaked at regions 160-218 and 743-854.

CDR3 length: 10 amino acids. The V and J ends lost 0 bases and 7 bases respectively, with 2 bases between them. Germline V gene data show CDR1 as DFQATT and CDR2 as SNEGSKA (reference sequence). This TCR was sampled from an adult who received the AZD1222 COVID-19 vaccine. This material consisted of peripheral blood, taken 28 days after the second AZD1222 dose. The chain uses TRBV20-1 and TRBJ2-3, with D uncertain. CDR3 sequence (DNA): TGCAGTGCTAGAGACAATACGCAGTATTTT. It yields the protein CSARDNTQYF.